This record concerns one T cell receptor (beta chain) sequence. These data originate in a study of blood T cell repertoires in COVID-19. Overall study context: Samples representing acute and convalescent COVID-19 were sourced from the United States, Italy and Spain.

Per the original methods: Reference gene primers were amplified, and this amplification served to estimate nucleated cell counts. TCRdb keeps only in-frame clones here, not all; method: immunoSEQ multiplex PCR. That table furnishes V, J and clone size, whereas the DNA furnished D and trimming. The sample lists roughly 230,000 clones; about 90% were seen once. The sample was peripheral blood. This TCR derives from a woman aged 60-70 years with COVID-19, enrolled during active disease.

The DNA of the CDR3 is TGTGCCAGCAGTTCTGGACAGGGAACCACTGAAGCTTTCTTT. Translation gives CASSSGQGTTEAFF. V is TRBV28 and J is TRBJ1-1, with 8 positions matching TRBD1. This CDR3 region has 14 residues. V shed 4 bases, J shed 4 bases, and the junction held 5 bases outside the gene matches. Germline loops: CDR1 MDHEN, CDR2 SYDVKM.